Sequencing of this T cell receptor beta chain was carried out in a study of technical replicates of blood from a few donors. V shed 7 bases and J shed 5 bases, with 17 bases lying between them. This CDR3 spans 14 amino acids. Germline loops: CDR1 MNHEY, CDR2 SVGAGI. The assay was immunoSEQ multiplex PCR, and TCRdb's table has in-frame clones only and misses some. The data contain approximately 58,000 clones, around nine tenths of them singletons. Sample: PBMCs. The TCR originated in a human donor in good health. Some clones in this sample may be carry-over from other donors' samples. V and J are TRBV6-5 and TRBJ2-5, with D perhaps matching TRBD2 (7 bases). The CDR3 coding sequence is TGTGCCAGCACCGGATGGGGGGGCAGGGAGACCCAGTACTTC. Protein: CASTGWGGRETQYF.